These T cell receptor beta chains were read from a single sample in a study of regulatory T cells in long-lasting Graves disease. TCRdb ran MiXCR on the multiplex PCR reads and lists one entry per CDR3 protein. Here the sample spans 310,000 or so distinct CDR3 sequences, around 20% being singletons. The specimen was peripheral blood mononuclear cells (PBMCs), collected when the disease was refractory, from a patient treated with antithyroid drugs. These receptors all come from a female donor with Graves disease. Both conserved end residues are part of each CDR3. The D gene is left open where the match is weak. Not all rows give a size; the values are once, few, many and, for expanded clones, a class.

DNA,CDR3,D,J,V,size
TGTGCCAGTAGTATAACAGTGAACACTGAAGCTTTCTTT,CASSITVNTEAFF,-,TRBJ1-1,TRBV19,many
TGTGCCAGCAGCTTACTGGGGGCAGGGGCCTACGAGCAGTACTTC,CASSLLGAGAYEQYF,-,TRBJ2-7,TRBV7-9,-
TGTGCCAGCAGCTGGGGACTAGCGGGGTACTACGAGCAGTACTTC,CASSWGLAGYYEQYF,TRBD2,TRBJ2-7,TRBV12-3/TRBV12-4,many
TGTGCCAGCAGCGGGGGGACAGGGGACAATCAGCCCCAGCATTTT,CASSGGTGDNQPQHF,TRBD1,TRBJ1-5,TRBV9,-
TGTGCCAGCCTTCCGGACAGGGGGACGACGAACACTGAAGCTTTCTTT,CASLPDRGTTNTEAFF,TRBD1,TRBJ1-1,TRBV18,few
TGCAGTGCGTTGGACAGGGGCAATCAGCCCCAGCATTTT,CSALDRGNQPQHF,TRBD1,TRBJ1-5,TRBV20-1,-
TGTGCCAGCAGCTCGGGGGACAGGGAATATCAGCCCCAGCATTTT,CASSSGDREYQPQHF,TRBD1,TRBJ1-5,TRBV12-3/TRBV12-4,many
TGTGCCAGCAGCTCCCCGATCCTCAGACTAGCCAAAAACATTCAGTACTTC,CASSSPILRLAKNIQYF,-,TRBJ2-4,TRBV7-9,few
TGCAGTGCTAGAGGCAGGGGAGAGTCACCCCTCCACTTT,CSARGRGESPLHF,-,TRBJ1-6,TRBV20-1,-
TGTGCCAGCAGTTTAGACAGGGGAGGAACTAATGAAAAACTGTTTTTT,CASSLDRGGTNEKLFF,TRBD1,TRBJ1-4,TRBV6-5,few
TGCGCCAGCAGCCCCGGCAGGGGGCGAGGCTACACCTTC,CASSPGRGRGYTF,TRBD1,TRBJ1-2,TRBV5-1,-
TGCGCCAGCAGCGCCGCCCCCGACAGGGAACCCTACGAGCAGTACTTC,CASSAAPDREPYEQYF,TRBD1,TRBJ2-7,TRBV5-1,many
TGTGCCAGCAGTATCCCTGGGGGGCATCAGCCCCAGCATTTT,CASSIPGGHQPQHF,-,TRBJ1-5,TRBV6-2/TRBV6-3,many
TGTGCCAGCACCACGGACAGGGGACCTGAGACCCAGTACTTC,CASTTDRGPETQYF,TRBD1,TRBJ2-5,TRBV12-3/TRBV12-4,many
TGCGCCAGCAGCTTCGCCCTTCGTCCGGGACAGGGAAACTATGGCTACACCTTC,CASSFALRPGQGNYGYTF,TRBD1,TRBJ1-2,TRBV5-1,few
TGTGCCACCAGTGGAAACAGCCTCTATGGCTACACCTTC,CATSGNSLYGYTF,-,TRBJ1-2,TRBV24-1,-
TGTGCCAGCAGCCTCCCCTTTCGACGGGACTATGGCTACACCTTC,CASSLPFRRDYGYTF,-,TRBJ1-2,TRBV11-2,-
TGTGCCAGCAGCTTAGTCCTGACTACCGGGGAGCTGTTTTTT,CASSLVLTTGELFF,-,TRBJ2-2,TRBV11-2,many
TGTGCCAGTAGTATAGTTGGAGGACAGGGGGCGAATTACAATGAGCAGTTCTTC,CASSIVGGQGANYNEQFF,TRBD1,TRBJ2-1,TRBV19,-